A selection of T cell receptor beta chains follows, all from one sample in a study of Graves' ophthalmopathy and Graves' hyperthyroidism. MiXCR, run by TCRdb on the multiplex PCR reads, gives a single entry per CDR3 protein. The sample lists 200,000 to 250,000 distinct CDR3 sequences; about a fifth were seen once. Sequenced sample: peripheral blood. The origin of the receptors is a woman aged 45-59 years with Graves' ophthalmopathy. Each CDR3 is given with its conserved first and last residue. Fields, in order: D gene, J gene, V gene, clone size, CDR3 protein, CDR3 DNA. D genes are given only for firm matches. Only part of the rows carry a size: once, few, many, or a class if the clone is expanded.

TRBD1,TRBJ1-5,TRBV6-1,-,CASSDGDRGIHQPQHF,TGTGCCAGCAGTGATGGAGACAGGGGGATCCATCAGCCCCAGCATTTT
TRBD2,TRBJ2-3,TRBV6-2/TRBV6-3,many,CASSYARLAGGLADTQYF,TGTGCCAGCAGTTACGCACGACTAGCGGGAGGGTTGGCAGATACGCAGTATTTT
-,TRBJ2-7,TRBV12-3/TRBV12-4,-,CASSFQDSSYEQYF,TGTGCCAGCAGTTTTCAGGACTCGTCCTACGAGCAGTACTTC
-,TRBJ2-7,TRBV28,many,CASRATEYEQYF,TGTGCCAGCAGAGCTACAGAGTACGAGCAGTACTTC
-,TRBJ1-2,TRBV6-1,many,CASSRRGSGGYTF,TGTGCCAGCAGTCGCCGGGGGAGTGGTGGCTACACCTTC
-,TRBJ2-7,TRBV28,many,CASQTVAGRDPREQYF,TGTGCCAGCCAAACTGTTGCAGGACGGGACCCTCGTGAGCAGTACTTC
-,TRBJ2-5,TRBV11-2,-,CASSVLGLQETQYF,TGTGCCAGCAGCGTACTGGGACTTCAAGAGACCCAGTACTTC
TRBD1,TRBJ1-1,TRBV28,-,CASSQGQVNTEAFF,TGTGCCAGCAGTCAAGGACAGGTGAACACTGAAGCTTTCTTT
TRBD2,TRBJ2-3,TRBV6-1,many,CASMVSGGSDTQYF,TGTGCCAGCATGGTTAGCGGGGGGTCAGATACGCAGTATTTT
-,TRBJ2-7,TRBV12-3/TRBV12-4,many,CASSLRAPPKQYF,TGTGCCAGCAGTTTACGGGCGCCACCTAAGCAGTACTTC
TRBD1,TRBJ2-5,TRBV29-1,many,CSVVRTGGFETQYF,TGCAGCGTAGTCCGGACAGGGGGCTTTGAGACCCAGTACTTC
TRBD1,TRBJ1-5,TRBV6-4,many,CASTDQPGQGARGNQPQHF,TGTGCCAGCACAGACCAACCGGGACAGGGGGCGCGGGGCAATCAGCCCCAGCATTTT
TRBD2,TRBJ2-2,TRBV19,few,CASSITGRVNTGELFF,TGTGCCAGTAGTATTACCGGGAGGGTGAACACCGGGGAGCTGTTTTTT
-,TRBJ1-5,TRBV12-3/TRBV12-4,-,CASSLARVYGNQPQHF,TGTGCCAGCAGTTTAGCCAGGGTCTATGGCAATCAGCCCCAGCATTTT
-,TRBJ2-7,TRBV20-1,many,CSVRVDFSYEQYF,TGCAGTGTTCGAGTGGACTTCTCCTACGAGCAGTACTTC
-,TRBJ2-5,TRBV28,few,CASSLPPGETQYF,TGTGCCAGCAGTTTACCTCCAGGAGAGACCCAGTACTTC
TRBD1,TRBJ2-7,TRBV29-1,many,CSVLTGGAFEQYF,TGCAGCGTACTGACAGGGGGCGCGTTCGAGCAGTACTTC
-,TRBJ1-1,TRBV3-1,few,CASSQRSAGAFF,TGTGCCAGCAGCCAACGCTCTGCTGGAGCTTTCTTT
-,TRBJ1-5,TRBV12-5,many,CASGLSRGGLGPYSNQPQHF,TGTGCTAGTGGTTTGTCACGTGGGGGTTTGGGGCCTTATAGCAATCAGCCCCAGCATTTT
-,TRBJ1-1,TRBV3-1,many,CASSLDQLRVGVVTEAFF,TGTGCCAGCAGCCTCGACCAATTAAGGGTAGGGGTGGTCACTGAAGCTTTCTTT
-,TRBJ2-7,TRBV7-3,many,CASSLAGSGYEQYF,TGTGCCAGCAGCTTAGCAGGAAGCGGATACGAGCAGTACTTC
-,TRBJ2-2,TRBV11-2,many,CASSWGSAGELFF,TGTGCCAGCAGCTGGGGAAGTGCCGGGGAGCTGTTTTTT
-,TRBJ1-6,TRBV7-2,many,CASSSDSYSPLHF,TGTGCCAGCAGCTCGGACAGTTATTCACCCCTCCACTTT
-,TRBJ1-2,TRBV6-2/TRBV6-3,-,CASSFLGLYGYIF,TGTGCCAGCAGTTTCCTGGGATTGTATGGCTACATCTTC
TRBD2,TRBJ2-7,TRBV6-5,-,CASSYGREADEQYF,TGTGCCAGCAGTTACGGGCGGGAGGCGGACGAGCAGTACTTC
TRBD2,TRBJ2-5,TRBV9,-,CASSLSGTSWETQYF,TGTGCCAGCAGCTTATCCGGGACTAGCTGGGAGACCCAGTACTTC
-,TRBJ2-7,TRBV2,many,CASGASADPYF,TGTGCCAGCGGAGCTAGCGCGGACCCGTACTTC
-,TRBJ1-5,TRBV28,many,CASRKWDGRAQHF,TGTGCCAGCAGAAAATGGGACGGACGGGCCCAGCATTTT
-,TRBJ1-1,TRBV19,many,CASSSTRGSEAFF,TGTGCCAGTAGTTCCACGAGAGGGAGTGAAGCTTTCTTT
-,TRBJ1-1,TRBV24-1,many,CATSDYSSEAFF,TGTGCCACCAGTGATTATTCCTCTGAAGCTTTCTTT
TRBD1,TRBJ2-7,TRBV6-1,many,CASSKDRVVNEQYF,TGTGCCAGCTCCAAGGACAGGGTCGTTAACGAGCAGTACTTC
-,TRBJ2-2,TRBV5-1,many,CASSFRQGGSTGELFF,TGCGCCAGCAGCTTCCGTCAGGGTGGGTCAACCGGGGAGCTGTTTTTT
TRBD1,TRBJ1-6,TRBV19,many,CASSRDRTTYNSPLHF,TGTGCCAGTAGTAGGGACAGGACAACCTATAATTCACCCCTCCACTTT
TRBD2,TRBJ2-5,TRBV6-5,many,CASSGTSKGTQYF,TGTGCCAGCAGCGGGACTAGTAAGGGGACCCAGTACTTC
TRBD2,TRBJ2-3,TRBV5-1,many,CASLPGLAGTITDTQYF,TGCGCCAGTCTCCCGGGACTAGCGGGGACCATCACAGATACGCAGTATTTT
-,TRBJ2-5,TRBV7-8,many,CASSFGPGETQYF,TGTGCCAGCAGCTTCGGTCCCGGGGAGACCCAGTACTTC
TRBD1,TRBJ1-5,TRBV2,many,CASRGQGGHWPQHF,TGTGCCAGCAGGGGACAGGGGGGTCATTGGCCCCAGCATTTT
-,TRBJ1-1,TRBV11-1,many,CASRPGAGVERNTEAFF,TGTGCCAGCAGACCCGGGGCAGGGGTTGAAAGGAACACTGAAGCTTTCTTT
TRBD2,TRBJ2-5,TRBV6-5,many,CASSPLSGRGETQYF,TGTGCCAGCAGCCCCTTGTCGGGGAGGGGCGAGACCCAGTACTTC
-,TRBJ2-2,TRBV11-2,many,CASSLISANTGELFF,TGTGCCAGCAGCTTAATCTCTGCGAACACCGGGGAGCTGTTTTTT
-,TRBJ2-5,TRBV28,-,CASGSQGAPQETQYF,TGTGCCAGCGGGTCCCAGGGCGCCCCCCAAGAGACCCAGTACTTC
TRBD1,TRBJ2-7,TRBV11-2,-,CASSHGQEKASYEQYF,TGTGCCAGCAGCCACGGACAGGAGAAGGCCTCCTACGAGCAGTACTTC
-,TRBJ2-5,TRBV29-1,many,CSVPRAGHQETQYF,TGCAGCGTTCCCCGCGCCGGACATCAAGAGACCCAGTACTTC
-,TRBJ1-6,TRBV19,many,CASSVLGSPLHF,TGTGCCAGTAGTGTTCTAGGATCACCCCTCCACTTT